A single sample is the source of the 7 T cell receptor beta chains below, sequenced in a study of CD8+ T cells in alopecia areata. Sequencing templates came from extracted RNA that was reverse transcribed into cDNA. Sequenced by immunoSEQ multiplex PCR; TCRdb stores in-frame clones only, minus some. Found here are 110,000 to 150,000 clones, roughly nine tenths of them singletons; the top ten hold about 12%. As to treatment: oral pan-JAK inhibitor, 5-10 mg twice daily. The input for sequencing was CD8+ T cells sorted from blood, taken at week 4, from a patient treated with tofacitinib. The receptors were sampled from a human donor with alopecia areata.

The chain uses TRBV7-9 and TRBJ2-7; 9 bases line up with TRBD2. The ends lost 5 bases at V and 5 bases at J; junction bases unmatched: 13. The CDR3 loop spans 16 amino acids. Germline CDR1 SEHNR, CDR2 FQNEAQ (reference sequence). In DNA, the CDR3 is TGTGCCAGCAGCGCCCCTTCCTTAGCGGGAGCCCACGAGCAGTACTTC. Amino acids: CASSAPSLAGAHEQYF.

The CDR3 DNA reads TGTGCCAGCAGCTTAAGGGTGAATGAGCAGTTCTTC. Protein sequence: CASSLRVNEQFF. V usage is TRBV7-9 and J usage is TRBJ2-1; D not certain. The germline V and J ends were trimmed by 2 bases and 7 bases, with 6 bases remaining between them. The CDR3 is 12 amino acids. Germline CDR1 and CDR2: SEHNR and FQNEAQ (reference sequence).

This rearrangement joins TRBV27 to TRBJ2-1, with 11 nucleotides matching TRBD1. Germline V gene sequence: CDR1 MNHEY, CDR2 SMNVEV (reference sequence). The CDR3 runs to 19 residues. V was clipped by 0 bases and J by 3 bases; unmatched bases: 10. In DNA, the CDR3 is TGTGCCAGCAGTTTATCTCCTCGGACAGGGGGCCACTACTACAATGAGCAGTTCTTC. Protein product: CASSLSPRTGGHYYNEQFF.

The chain combines TRBV27 with TRBJ2-7, with TRBD2 as a possible D gene (6 bases). Germline assignment: CDR1 MNHEY and CDR2 SMNVEV (reference sequence). The V end lost 8 bases, the J end lost 3 bases, and 17 bases lay between the germline ends. The CDR3 spans 14 residues. CDR3 in amino acids: CASGGDGVGYEQYF. The CDR3, as DNA: TGTGCCAGCGGAGGGGATGGTGTAGGCTACGAGCAGTACTTC.

The genes are TRBV5-4 and TRBJ2-7, with D possibly TRBD2 on 6 matching bases. Trimming left V 4 bases short and J 5 bases short, with 13 bases between. CDR1 is SGHNT and CDR2 is YYREEE in the germline V gene (reference sequence). This CDR3 region has 13 residues. Here the CDR3 reads CASSMTSGNEQYF. Here the CDR3 DNA reads TGTGCCAGCAGCATGACTAGTGGAAACGAGCAGTACTTC.

The J gene is TRBJ1-2, the V gene TRBV5-1, with D perhaps TRBD1 (6 bases). From germline, CDR1 is SGHRS and CDR2 YFSETQ. The CDR3 runs 16 residues. Trimming cost V 4 bases and J 3 bases, with 19 bases left between them. The CDR3 spells CASSQHRVEFYYGYTF. CDR3 DNA sequence: TGCGCCAGCAGCCAACACAGGGTAGAGTTTTACTATGGCTACACCTTC.

J is TRBJ1-2 and V is TRBV6-5, with TRBD1 identical over 9 bases. J was trimmed by 6 bases and V by 2 bases; bases with no gene match: 4. Looked up from germline, CDR1 is MNHEY and CDR2 is SVGAGI. CDR3 length equals 14 residues. This CDR3 is CASSYLTGGDGYTF. The CDR3 bases are TGTGCCAGCAGTTACCTAACAGGGGGCGATGGCTACACCTTC.